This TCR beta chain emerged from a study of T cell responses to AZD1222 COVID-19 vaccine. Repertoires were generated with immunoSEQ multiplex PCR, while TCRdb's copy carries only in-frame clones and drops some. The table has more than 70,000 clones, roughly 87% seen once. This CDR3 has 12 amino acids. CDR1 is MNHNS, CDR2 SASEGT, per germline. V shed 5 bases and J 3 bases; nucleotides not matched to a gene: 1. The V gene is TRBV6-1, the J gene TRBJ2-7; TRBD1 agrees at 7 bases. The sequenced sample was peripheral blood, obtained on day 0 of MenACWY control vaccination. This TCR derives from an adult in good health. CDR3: CASSRTGYEQYF. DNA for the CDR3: TGTGCCAGCAGTAGGACAGGCTACGAGCAGTACTTC.